This T cell receptor beta chain was recovered during a study of cytomegalovirus exposure and HLA in healthy donors. Primers for the PCR totalled 60 Vbeta and 13 Jbeta. Generated by immunoSEQ multiplex PCR, the TCRdb table keeps only in-frame clones and is missing some. The sample lists 110,000 to 150,000 clones; 73% were seen once. Trimming took 6 bases from V and 7 from J; bases not matched to a gene: 9. CDR1 LNHDA and CDR2 SQIVND come from the germline V gene (reference sequence). The CDR3 runs 15 residues. V and J are TRBV19 and TRBJ2-2; 9 bases align to TRBD1. This clonotype originated in a human donor in good health. The sample was PBMCs. The CDR3 DNA follows: TGTGCCAGTAGACGGGACAGGGCTTTAGACGGGGAGCTGTTTTTT. Its translation is CASRRDRALDGELFF.